The present entry profiles one TCR beta chain with its context. The entry originates in a study of control samples from healthy donors and cancer patients. V was pared by 8 bases and J by 8 bases, with 12 bases between. The CDR3 is made up of 11 amino acids. CDR1 and CDR2 from the germline V gene are ENHRY and SYGVKD. Generated by immunoSEQ multiplex PCR, the TCRdb table keeps only in-frame clones and is missing some. The sample carries some 120,000 clones, more than 75% recorded once. The source material was blood. The rearrangement joins TRBV10-3 to TRBJ1-2; no clear D. The sequence derives from a man aged 25 to 40 in good health. This CDR3 reads CAIGSTGGYTF. The CDR3 region has the DNA TGTGCCATCGGATCAACGGGAGGCTACACCTTC.